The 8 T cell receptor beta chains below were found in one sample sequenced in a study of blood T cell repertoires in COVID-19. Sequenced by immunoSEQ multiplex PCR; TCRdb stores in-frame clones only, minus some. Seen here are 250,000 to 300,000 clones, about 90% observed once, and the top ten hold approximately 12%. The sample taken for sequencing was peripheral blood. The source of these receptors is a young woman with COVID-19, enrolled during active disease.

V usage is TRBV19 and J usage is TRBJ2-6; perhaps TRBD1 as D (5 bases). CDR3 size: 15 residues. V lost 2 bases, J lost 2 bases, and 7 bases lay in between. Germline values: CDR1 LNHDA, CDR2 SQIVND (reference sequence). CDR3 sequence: CASSIPGPGANVLTF. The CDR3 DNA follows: TGTGCCAGTAGTATACCAGGGCCTGGGGCCAACGTCCTGACTTTC.

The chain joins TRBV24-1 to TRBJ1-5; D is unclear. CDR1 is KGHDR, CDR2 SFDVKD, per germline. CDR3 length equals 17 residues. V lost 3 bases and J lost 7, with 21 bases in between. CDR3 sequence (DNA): TGTGCCACCAGTGATCCCTCCTACAGAGGACTTTGGCAGCCCCAGCATTTT. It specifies CATSDPSYRGLWQPQHF.

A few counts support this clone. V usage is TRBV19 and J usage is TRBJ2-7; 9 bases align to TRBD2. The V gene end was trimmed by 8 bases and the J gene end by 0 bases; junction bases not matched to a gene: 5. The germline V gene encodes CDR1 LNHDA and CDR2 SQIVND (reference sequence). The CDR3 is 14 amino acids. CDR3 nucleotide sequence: TGTGCCAGTCGACTAGCGGTGAGCTCCTACGAGCAGTACTTC. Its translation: CASRLAVSSYEQYF.

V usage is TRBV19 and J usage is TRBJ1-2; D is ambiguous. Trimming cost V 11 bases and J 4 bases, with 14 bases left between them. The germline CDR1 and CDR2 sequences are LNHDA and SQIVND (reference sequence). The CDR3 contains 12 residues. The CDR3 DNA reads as TGTGCCCTAAATGAGGTTGGCTATGGCTACACCTTC. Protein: CALNEVGYGYTF.

The CDR3 reads CASSLEDNYNYGYTF. CDR3 coding DNA: TGTGCCAGCAGCTTAGAGGACAATTACAACTATGGCTACACCTTC. The chain carries TRBV11-2 and TRBJ1-2; a possible D gene is TRBD1 (5 bases). Germline V gene data show CDR1 as SGHAT and CDR2 as FQNNGV. Trimming took 0 bases from V and 2 from J, leaving 10 bases between them. This CDR3 contains 15 residues.

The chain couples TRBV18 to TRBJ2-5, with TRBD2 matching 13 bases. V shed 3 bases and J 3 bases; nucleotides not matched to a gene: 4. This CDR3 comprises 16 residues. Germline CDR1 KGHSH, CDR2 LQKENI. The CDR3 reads CASSPGGLAGKETQYF. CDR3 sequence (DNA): TGTGCCAGCTCACCGGGGGGACTAGCGGGGAAAGAGACCCAGTACTTC.

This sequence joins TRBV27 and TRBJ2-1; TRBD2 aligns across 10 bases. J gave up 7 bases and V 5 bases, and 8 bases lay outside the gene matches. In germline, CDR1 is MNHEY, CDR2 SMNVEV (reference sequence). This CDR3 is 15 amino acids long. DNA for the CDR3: TGTGCCAGCAGTAAGCTAGCGGGGGTGGGTAATGAGCAGTTCTTC. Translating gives CASSKLAGVGNEQFF.

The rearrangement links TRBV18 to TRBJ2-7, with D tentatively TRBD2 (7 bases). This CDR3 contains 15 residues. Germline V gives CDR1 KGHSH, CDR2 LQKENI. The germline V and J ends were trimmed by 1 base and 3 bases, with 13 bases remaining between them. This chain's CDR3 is CASSPQGGAIYEQYF. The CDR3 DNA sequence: TGTGCCAGCTCACCACAAGGGGGGGCGATCTACGAGCAGTACTTC. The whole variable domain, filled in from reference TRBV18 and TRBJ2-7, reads NAGVMQNPRHLVRRRGQEARLRCSPMKGHSHVYWYRQLPEEGLKFMVYLQKENIIDESGMPKERFSAEFPKEGPSILRIQQVVRGDSAAYFCASSPQGGAIYEQYFGPGTRLTVT.